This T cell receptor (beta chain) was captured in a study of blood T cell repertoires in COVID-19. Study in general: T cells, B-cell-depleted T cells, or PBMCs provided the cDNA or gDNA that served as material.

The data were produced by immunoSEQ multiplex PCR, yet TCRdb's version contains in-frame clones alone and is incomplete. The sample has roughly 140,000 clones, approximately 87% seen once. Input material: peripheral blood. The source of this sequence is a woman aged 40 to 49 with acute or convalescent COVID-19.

This chain's CDR3 is CASSLQLAGWNEQFF. The CDR3 coding sequence is TGTGCCAGCAGCTTGCAACTAGCGGGGTGGAATGAGCAGTTCTTC. The chain uses TRBV9 and TRBJ2-1; 10 bases are a match to TRBD2. Germline V lookup: CDR1 SGDLS, CDR2 YYNGEE. With V trimmed by 4 bases and J by 7 bases, 8 bases remained unmatched. The CDR3 runs 15 residues.